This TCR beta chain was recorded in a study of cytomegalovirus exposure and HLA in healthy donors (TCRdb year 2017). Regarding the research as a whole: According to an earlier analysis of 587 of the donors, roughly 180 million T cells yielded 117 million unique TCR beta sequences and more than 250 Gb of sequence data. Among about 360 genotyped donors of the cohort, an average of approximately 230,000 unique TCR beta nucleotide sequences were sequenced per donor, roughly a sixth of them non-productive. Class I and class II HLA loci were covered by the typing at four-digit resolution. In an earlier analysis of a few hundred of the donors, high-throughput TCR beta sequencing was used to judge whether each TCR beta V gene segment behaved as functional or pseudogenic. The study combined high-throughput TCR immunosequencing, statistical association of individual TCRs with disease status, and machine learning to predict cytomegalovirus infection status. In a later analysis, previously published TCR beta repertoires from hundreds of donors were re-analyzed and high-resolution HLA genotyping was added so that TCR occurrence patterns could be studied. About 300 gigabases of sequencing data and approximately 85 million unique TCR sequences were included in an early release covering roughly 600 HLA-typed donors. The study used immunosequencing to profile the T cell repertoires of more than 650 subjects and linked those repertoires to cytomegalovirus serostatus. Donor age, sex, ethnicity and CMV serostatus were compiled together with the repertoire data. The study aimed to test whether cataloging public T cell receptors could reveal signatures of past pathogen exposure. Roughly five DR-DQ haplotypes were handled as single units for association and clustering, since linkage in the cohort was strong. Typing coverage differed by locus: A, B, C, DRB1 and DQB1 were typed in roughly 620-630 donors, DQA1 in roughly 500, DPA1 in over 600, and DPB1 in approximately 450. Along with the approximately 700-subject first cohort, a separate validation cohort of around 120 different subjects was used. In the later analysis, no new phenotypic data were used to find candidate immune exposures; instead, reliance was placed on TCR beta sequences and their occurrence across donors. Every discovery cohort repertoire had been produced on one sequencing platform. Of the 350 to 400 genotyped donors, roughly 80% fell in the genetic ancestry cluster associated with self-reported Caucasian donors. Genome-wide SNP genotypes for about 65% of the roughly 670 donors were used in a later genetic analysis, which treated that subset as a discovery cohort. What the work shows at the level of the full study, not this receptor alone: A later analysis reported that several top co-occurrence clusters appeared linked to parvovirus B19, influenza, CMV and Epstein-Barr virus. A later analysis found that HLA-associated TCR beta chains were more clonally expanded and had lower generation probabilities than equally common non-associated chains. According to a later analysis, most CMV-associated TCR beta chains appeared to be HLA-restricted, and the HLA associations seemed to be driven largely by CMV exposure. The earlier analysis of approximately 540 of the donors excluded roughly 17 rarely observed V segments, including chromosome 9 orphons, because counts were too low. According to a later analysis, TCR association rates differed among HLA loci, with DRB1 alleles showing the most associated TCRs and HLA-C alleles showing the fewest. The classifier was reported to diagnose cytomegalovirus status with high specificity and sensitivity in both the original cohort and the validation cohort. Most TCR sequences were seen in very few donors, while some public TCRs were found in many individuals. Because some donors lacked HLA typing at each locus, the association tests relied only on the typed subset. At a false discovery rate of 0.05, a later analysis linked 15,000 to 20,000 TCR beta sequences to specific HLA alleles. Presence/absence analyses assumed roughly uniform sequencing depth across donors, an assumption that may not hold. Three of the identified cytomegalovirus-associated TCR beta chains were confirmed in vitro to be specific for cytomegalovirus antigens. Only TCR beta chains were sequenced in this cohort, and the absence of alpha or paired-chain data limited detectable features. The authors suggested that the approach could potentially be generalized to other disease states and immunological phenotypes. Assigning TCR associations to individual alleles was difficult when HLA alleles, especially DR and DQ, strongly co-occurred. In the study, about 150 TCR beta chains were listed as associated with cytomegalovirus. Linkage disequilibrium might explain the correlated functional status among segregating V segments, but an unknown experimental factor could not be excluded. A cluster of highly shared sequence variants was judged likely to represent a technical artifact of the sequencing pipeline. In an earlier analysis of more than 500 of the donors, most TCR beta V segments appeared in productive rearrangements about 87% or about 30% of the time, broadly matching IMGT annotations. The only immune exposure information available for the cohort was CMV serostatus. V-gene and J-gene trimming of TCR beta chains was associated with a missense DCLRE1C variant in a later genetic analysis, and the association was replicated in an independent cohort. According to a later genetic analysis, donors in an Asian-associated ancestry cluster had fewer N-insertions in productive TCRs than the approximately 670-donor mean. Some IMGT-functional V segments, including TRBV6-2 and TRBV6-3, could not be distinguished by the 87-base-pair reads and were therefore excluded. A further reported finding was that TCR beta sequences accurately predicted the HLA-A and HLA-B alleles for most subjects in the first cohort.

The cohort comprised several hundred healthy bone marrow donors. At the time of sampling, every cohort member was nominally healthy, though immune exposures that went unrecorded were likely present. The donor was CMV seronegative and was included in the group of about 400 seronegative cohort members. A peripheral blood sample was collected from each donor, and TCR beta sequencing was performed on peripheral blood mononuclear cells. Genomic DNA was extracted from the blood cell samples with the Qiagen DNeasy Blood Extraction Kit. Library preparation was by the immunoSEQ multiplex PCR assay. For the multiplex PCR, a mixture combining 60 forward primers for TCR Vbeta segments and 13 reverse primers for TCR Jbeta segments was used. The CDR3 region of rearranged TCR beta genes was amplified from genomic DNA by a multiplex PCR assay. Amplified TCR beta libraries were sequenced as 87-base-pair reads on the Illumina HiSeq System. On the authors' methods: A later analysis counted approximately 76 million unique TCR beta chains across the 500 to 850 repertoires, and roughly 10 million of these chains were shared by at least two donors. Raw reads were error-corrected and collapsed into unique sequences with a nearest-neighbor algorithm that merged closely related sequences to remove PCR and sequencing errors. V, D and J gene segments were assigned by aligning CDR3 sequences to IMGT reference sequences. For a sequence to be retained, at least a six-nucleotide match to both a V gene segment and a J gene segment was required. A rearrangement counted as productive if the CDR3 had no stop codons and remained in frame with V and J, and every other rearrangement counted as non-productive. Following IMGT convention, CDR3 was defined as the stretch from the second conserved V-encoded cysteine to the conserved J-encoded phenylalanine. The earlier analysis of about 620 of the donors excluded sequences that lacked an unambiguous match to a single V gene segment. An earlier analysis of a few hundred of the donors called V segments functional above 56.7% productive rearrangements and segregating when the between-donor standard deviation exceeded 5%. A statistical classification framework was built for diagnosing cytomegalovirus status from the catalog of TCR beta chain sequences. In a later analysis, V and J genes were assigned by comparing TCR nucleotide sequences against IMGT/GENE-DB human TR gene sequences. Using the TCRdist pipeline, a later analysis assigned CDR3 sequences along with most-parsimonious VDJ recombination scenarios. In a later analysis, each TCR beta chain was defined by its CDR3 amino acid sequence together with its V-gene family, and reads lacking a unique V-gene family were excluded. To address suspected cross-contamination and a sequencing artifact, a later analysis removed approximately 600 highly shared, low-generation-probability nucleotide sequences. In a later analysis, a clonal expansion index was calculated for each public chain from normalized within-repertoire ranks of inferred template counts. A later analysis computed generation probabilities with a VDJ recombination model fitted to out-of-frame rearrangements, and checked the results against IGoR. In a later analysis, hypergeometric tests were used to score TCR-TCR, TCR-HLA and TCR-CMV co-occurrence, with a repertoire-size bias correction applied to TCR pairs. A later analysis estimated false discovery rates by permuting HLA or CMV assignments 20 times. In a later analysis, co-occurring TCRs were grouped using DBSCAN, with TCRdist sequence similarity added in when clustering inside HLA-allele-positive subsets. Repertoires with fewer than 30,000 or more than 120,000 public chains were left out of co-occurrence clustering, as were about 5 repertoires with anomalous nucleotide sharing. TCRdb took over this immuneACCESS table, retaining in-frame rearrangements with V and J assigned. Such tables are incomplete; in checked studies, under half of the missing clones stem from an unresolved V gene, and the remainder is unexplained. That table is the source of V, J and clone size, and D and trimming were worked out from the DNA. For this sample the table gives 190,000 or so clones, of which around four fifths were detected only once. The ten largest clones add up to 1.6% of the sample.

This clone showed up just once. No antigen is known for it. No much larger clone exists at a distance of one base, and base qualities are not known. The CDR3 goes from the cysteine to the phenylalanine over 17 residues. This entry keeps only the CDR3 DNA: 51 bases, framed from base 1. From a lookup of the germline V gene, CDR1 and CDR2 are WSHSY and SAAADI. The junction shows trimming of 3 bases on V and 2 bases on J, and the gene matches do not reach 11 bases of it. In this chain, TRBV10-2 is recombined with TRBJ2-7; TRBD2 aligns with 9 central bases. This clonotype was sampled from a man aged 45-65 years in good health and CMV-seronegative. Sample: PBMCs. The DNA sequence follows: TGCGCCAGCAGTGATTCCCCCACTAGCGGGCTTACCTACGAGCAGTACTTC. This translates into CASSDSPTSGLTYEQYF.